This T cell receptor beta chain was recorded in a study of T-cell reconstitution after alpha-beta-depleted transplantation in children. It was with unique molecular identifiers that the TCRbeta library was prepared. TCRdb reanalysed the PCR reads using MiXCR and keeps one entry per CDR3 protein. Of 250,000 to 300,000 distinct CDR3 sequences listed, roughly 7.8% are singletons. Overall study results and limits: The high TCRbeta diversity at day 60 in some patients came from surviving recipient T cells and thymic progenitors. One year post-transplant, T-cell counts and diversity were largely derived from T cells produced anew.

This clonotype was observed a handful of times. Antigen unknown. V was clipped by 2 bases and J by 2 bases, with 5 bases between them. CDR1 and CDR2 from the germline V gene are LGHNA and YSLEER. The CDR3 extends over 13 amino acids. The rearrangement uses TRBV4-3 and TRBJ2-3; the D is unclear. This TCR was recovered from a female patient between 2 and 15 years old who had a stem cell transplant for Fanconi anemia, so the T cells may come from the graft donor. The sequences come from peripheral blood, collected 360 days after TCRalphabeta/CD19-depleted stem cell transplant. CDR3 sequence (DNA): TGCGCCAGCAGCCAATATCTCACAGATACGCAGTATTTT. Translating gives CASSQYLTDTQYF.